Listed here are 28 T cell receptor beta chains from one sample, sequenced in a study of blood T cell repertoires in COVID-19. Measured with immunoSEQ multiplex PCR; TCRdb has only the in-frame clones, and not every one. The sample lists about 250,000 clones, approximately 83% occurring once. The specimen was peripheral blood. These receptors all stem from a man in his forties or fifties with active or convalescent COVID-19.

The chain recombines TRBV5-4 with TRBJ1-2; 7 bases fit TRBD1. With V trimmed by 2 bases and J by 2 bases, 0 bases remained unmatched. The germline V gene encodes CDR1 SGHNT and CDR2 YYREEE (reference sequence). There are 13 residues in the CDR3. As DNA, the CDR3 is TGTGCCAGCAGCTTACAGGGGAACTATGGCTACACCTTC. Protein product: CASSLQGNYGYTF. Filled out from reference TRBV5-4 and TRBJ1-2, the complete variable domain reads ETGVTQSPTHLIKTRGQQVTLRCSSQSGHNTVSWYQQALGQGPQFIFQYYREEENGRGNFPPRFSGLQFPNYSSELNVNALELDDSALYLCASSLQGNYGYTFGSGTRLTVV.

The rearrangement links TRBV25-1 to TRBJ2-1, with D perhaps TRBD1 (5 bases). The CDR3 contains 14 residues. The ends were cut back, 2 bases at V and 6 bases at J, with 11 bases in the middle. Germline assignment: CDR1 MGHDK and CDR2 SYGVNS. The CDR3, as DNA: TGTGCCAGCAGTGAACAGGGCGCTATCAATGAGCAGTTCTTC. Its translation: CASSEQGAINEQFF.

This clone was seen just once. This sample also contains other DNA sequences that code for the same CDR3. The chain couples TRBV4-1 to TRBJ2-1; D may be TRBD2 (7 bases). Germline CDR1 is MGHRA and CDR2 is YSYEKL. The CDR3 covers 15 residues. Trimming shortened V by 2 bases and J by 0 bases, and 8 bases separated the two germline ends. The CDR3 DNA sequence: TGCGCCAGCAGCCAAAGGGGGGGCTCCTACAATGAGCAGTTCTTC. Its translation: CASSQRGGSYNEQFF.

This clone was seen a few times. This chain joins TRBV19 and TRBJ1-2, with 8 bases identical to TRBD1. The J segment lost 6 bases and the V segment lost 6 bases, leaving 9 bases of the junction unmatched. The germline V gene encodes CDR1 LNHDA and CDR2 SQIVND (reference sequence). This CDR3 contains 14 residues. CDR3 region: CASRLQGARNGYTF. The CDR3 DNA reads as TGTGCCAGTAGGCTGCAGGGGGCGCGAAATGGCTACACCTTC.

As for this clone: This sample includes further DNA sequences coding for the same CDR3. V and J are TRBV18 and TRBJ2-3, with D tentatively TRBD1 (5 bases). In germline, CDR1 is KGHSH, CDR2 LQKENI. This CDR3 spans 14 amino acids. Deletions cut 2 bases from V and 3 bases from J, with 9 bases between. CDR3 protein: CASSPGASTDTQYF. The CDR3 region has the DNA TGTGCCAGCTCACCAGGGGCCAGTACAGATACGCAGTATTTT.

The chain has TRBV18 and TRBJ2-1, with 8 bases fitting TRBD1. Per germline, CDR1 KGHSH and CDR2 LQKENI. The J segment lost 8 bases and the V segment lost 2 bases, leaving 11 bases of the junction unmatched. This CDR3 region has 16 residues. The CDR3 region has the DNA TGTGCCAGCTCACCAGGCCAGGGGGCCGGTACACATGAGCAGTTCTTC. Translation: CASSPGQGAGTHEQFF.

The chain is built from TRBV11-1 and TRBJ1-1; D unclear. Germline-derived CDR1 and CDR2 are SGHAT and FQDESV (reference sequence). The V and J ends lost 7 bases and 0 bases respectively, with 9 bases between them. CDR3 length: 13 amino acids. The CDR3 region has the DNA TGTGCCAGCACCTATGAATTGAACACTGAAGCTTTCTTT. It is translated as CASTYELNTEAFF. The full variable domain, with the rest looked up from reference TRBV11-1 and TRBJ1-1, is EAEVAQSPRYKITEKSQAVAFWCDPISGHATLYWYRQILGQGPELLVQFQDESVVDDSQLPKDRFSAERLKGVDSTLKIQPAELGDSAMYLCASTYELNTEAFFGQGTRLTVV.

CDR3 sequence: CASNRGTNEKLFF. DNA of the CDR3: TGTGCCTCGAACAGGGGAACTAATGAAAAACTGTTTTTT. The chain combines TRBV19 with TRBJ1-4, with TRBD1 matching 7 bases. The V and J ends lost 11 bases and 1 base, in that order; junction bases with no gene match: 4. CDR1 LNHDA and CDR2 SQIVND come from the germline V gene (reference sequence). The CDR3 has 13 residues.

This clone was recorded once. The J gene is TRBJ2-5, the V gene TRBV6-5; 8 bases map to TRBD2. Losses at the gene ends were 7 bases for V and 4 bases for J; bases not matched to a gene: 5. The CDR3 has 13 residues. Germline V gives CDR1 MNHEY, CDR2 SVGAGI. CDR3 in DNA: TGTGCCAGCACTCTCGGGAGGGGAGAGACCCAGTACTTC. Its translation: CASTLGRGETQYF.

The rearrangement joins TRBV6-5 to TRBJ1-1, with D hard to call. CDR3 length: 14 residues. V dropped 5 bases and J dropped 0 bases, with 10 bases sitting between them. Germline V gives CDR1 MNHEY, CDR2 SVGAGI. CDR3 region: CASSRSPMNTEAFF. In DNA, the CDR3 is TGTGCCAGCAGTCGGAGCCCTATGAACACTGAAGCTTTCTTT.

Many counts were recorded for this clone. This rearrangement joins TRBV4-1 to TRBJ1-4; the D is unclear. This CDR3 contains 14 residues. Trimming shortened V by 1 base and J by 4 bases, and 7 bases separated the two germline ends. Germline V gives CDR1 MGHRA, CDR2 YSYEKL. The CDR3 region is CASSQGGYNEKLFF. The CDR3 coding sequence is TGCGCCAGCAGCCAAGGCGGATATAATGAAAAACTGTTTTTT.

The chain has TRBV5-1 and TRBJ2-7; 7 positions match TRBD1. The V gene end was trimmed by 0 bases and the J gene end by 6 bases; junction bases not matched to a gene: 0. Germline CDR1 is SGHRS and CDR2 is YFSETQ. This CDR3 comprises 12 residues. DNA for the CDR3: TGCGCCAGCAGCTTGGGACAGGGCGAGCAGTACTTC. Translating it yields CASSLGQGEQYF.

This clone appeared a few times. The V call is TRBV6-2 or TRBV6-3, the J call TRBJ1-5; 12 bases are a match to TRBD1. CDR3 size: 15 residues. V lost 4 bases, J lost 6 bases, and 4 bases stayed unmatched. Looked up from germline, CDR1 is MNHEY and CDR2 is SVGEGT. The CDR3 nucleotides are TGTGCCAGCAGTTGGGACAGGGGGCGATTTCAGCCCCAGCATTTT. This sequence encodes CASSWDRGRFQPQHF.

The CDR3: CASSPVYNEKLFF. The CDR3 coding sequence is TGTGCCAGCAGTCCCGTGTATAATGAAAAACTGTTTTTT. This chain links TRBV2 with TRBJ1-4; no definite D call. CDR3 length: 13 amino acids. CDR1 is SNHLY and CDR2 is FYNNEI in the germline V gene. Trimming pared 5 bases from V and 4 bases from J, leaving 8 bases between.

This clone turned up a few times. CDR3 nucleotide sequence: TGCGCCAGCAGCCCCGGACAGGGTTTGGACTATGGCTACACCTTC. This gives the protein CASSPGQGLDYGYTF. The chain is built from TRBV5-1 and TRBJ1-2; 8 bases align to TRBD1. The CDR3 covers 15 residues. J lost 3 bases, V lost 4 bases, and 8 bases had no gene match. Germline CDR1 reads SGHRS; CDR2 reads YFSETQ.

The chain combines TRBV6-6 with TRBJ1-2, with D possibly TRBD1 on 6 matching bases. Between the trimmed V and J ends, which lost 0 bases and 6 bases, there was a span of 14 bases. CDR1 and CDR2 (germline): MNHNY, SVGAGI (reference sequence). The CDR3 totals 15 residues. The CDR3 here is CASSYSAGQLNGYTF. The CDR3 coding sequence is TGTGCCAGCAGTTACTCGGCCGGACAGTTGAATGGCTACACCTTC.

The chain employs TRBV5-1 and TRBJ2-3; D ambiguous. Germline CDR1 and CDR2: SGHRS and YFSETQ. There are 15 residues in the CDR3. V shed 1 base and J shed 0 bases, with 9 bases lying between them. The CDR3 is CASSLLQPSTDTQYF. The CDR3 DNA is TGCGCCAGCAGCTTGTTACAGCCGAGCACAGATACGCAGTATTTT.

The chain has TRBV3-1 (or the pseudogene TRBV3-2) and TRBJ1-2, with D unclear. Germline loops: CDR1 LGHDT, CDR2 YNNKEL (reference sequence). V was pared by 1 base and J by 6 bases, with 6 bases between. The CDR3 length is 12 residues. In nucleotides, the CDR3 is TGTGCCAGCAGCCAAGGTGGCCATGGCTACACCTTC. Protein product: CASSQGGHGYTF.

This sequence joins TRBV27 and TRBJ1-6; D perhaps matches TRBD1 (5 bases). Trimming removed 1 base from V and 2 bases from J, with 15 bases in between. CDR1 and CDR2 from the germline V gene are MNHEY and SMNVEV (reference sequence). This CDR3 has 18 amino acids. The CDR3 sequence: CASSLLGLGRAYNSPLHF. The CDR3, as DNA: TGTGCCAGCAGTTTATTAGGGCTGGGCAGGGCCTATAATTCACCCCTCCACTTT.

This chain joins TRBV19 and TRBJ1-2, with TRBD1 matching over 9 bases. Germline trimming cut 7 bases from V and 6 bases from J; bases unmatched to any gene: 9. CDR3 size: 14 residues. Per germline, CDR1 LNHDA and CDR2 SQIVND (reference sequence). In nucleotides, the CDR3 is TGTGCCAGTACCCGATACGGGACAGGGAATGGCTACACCTTC. This gives the protein CASTRYGTGNGYTF.

The chain carries TRBV3-1 (or the pseudogene TRBV3-2) and TRBJ1-4, with 9 positions matching TRBD1. Trimming at V came to 1 base and at J to 3 bases, leaving 6 bases not matched to a gene. Germline CDR1 and CDR2: LGHDT and YNNKEL (reference sequence). The CDR3 runs to 17 residues. CDR3 sequence reads: CASSQGHRGQPNEKLFF. CDR3 DNA: TGTGCCAGCAGCCAAGGCCACAGGGGGCAGCCTAATGAAAAACTGTTTTTT.

The chain carries TRBV19 and TRBJ1-1; D is uncertain. The CDR3 totals 15 residues. The germline V and J ends were trimmed by 1 base and 1 base, with 10 bases remaining between them. CDR1 LNHDA and CDR2 SQIVND come from the germline V gene (reference sequence). The CDR3 DNA reads as TGTGCCAGTAGTATAGGATGGAGACCGAACACTGAAGCTTTCTTT. It yields the protein CASSIGWRPNTEAFF.

This chain joins TRBV28 and TRBJ1-2; weak D call: TRBD1 (5 bases). The CDR3 is 13 amino acids. Germline V gene sequence: CDR1 MDHEN, CDR2 SYDVKM. Trimming left V 4 bases short and J 4 bases short, with 10 bases between. DNA of the CDR3: TGTGCCAGCAGTTCATCGGGGGTCTATGGCTACACCTTC. It codes for CASSSSGVYGYTF.

The chain joins TRBV5-1 to TRBJ2-7; 8 nucleotides line up with TRBD1. V dropped 0 bases and J dropped 2; count of bases not matched to a gene: 4. Germline CDR1 is SGHRS and CDR2 is YFSETQ. CDR3 size: 15 residues. For the CDR3, the DNA is TGCGCCAGCAGCTTGGGGGCGACAGGGGCCTACGAGCAGTACTTC. Translation gives CASSLGATGAYEQYF.

This chain connects TRBV7-2 to TRBJ1-5; D gene unclear. Germline loops: CDR1 SGHTA, CDR2 FQGNSA. The CDR3 covers 14 residues. Trimming removed 0 bases from V and 4 bases from J, with 7 bases in between. The CDR3 coding sequence is TGTGCCAGCAGCTTAGCTCGTAGTAATCAGCCCCAGCATTTT. Encoded protein: CASSLARSNQPQHF. Filled out from reference TRBV7-2 and TRBJ1-5, the complete variable domain reads GAGVSQSPSNKVTEKGKDVELRCDPISGHTALYWYRQSLGQGLEFLIYFQGNSAPDKSGLPSDRFSAERTGGSVSTLTIQRTQQEDSAVYLCASSLARSNQPQHFGDGTRLSIL.

The V call is TRBV7-9, the J call TRBJ2-7, with D perhaps TRBD2 (6 bases). The CDR3 spans 15 residues. Germline V gene lookup returns CDR1 SEHNR and CDR2 FQNEAQ (reference sequence). The V end lost 4 bases, the J end lost 3 bases, and 16 bases lay between the germline ends. CDR3 bases: TGTGCCAGCAGCTCCCCCCAGGAGGGGCACTACGAGCAGTACTTC. Its translation is CASSSPQEGHYEQYF.

The V call is TRBV6-5, the J call TRBJ1-2; D is unclear. This CDR3 region has 14 residues. Germline values: CDR1 MNHEY, CDR2 SVGAGI. V lost 6 bases and J 0 bases, leaving 11 bases between the germline ends. Here the CDR3 reads CASSLDTANYGYTF. The CDR3 nucleotides read TGTGCCAGCAGCCTTGACACCGCTAACTATGGCTACACCTTC.

This clone has a handful of counts. This sequence joins TRBV6-5 and TRBJ2-1, with 8 nucleotides matching TRBD1. Germline CDR1 and CDR2: MNHEY and SVGAGI. The ends lost 4 bases at V and 6 bases at J; junction bases unmatched: 8. This CDR3 region has 15 residues. The CDR3 reads CASSWDDRGVNEQFF. In nucleotides, the CDR3 is TGTGCCAGCAGTTGGGACGACAGGGGAGTCAATGAGCAGTTCTTC.